These 29 T cell receptor beta chains were all obtained from the same sample, sequenced in a study of CD8+ T cells in alopecia areata. Following RNA extraction, reverse transcription yielded cDNA that acted as the sequencing template. Only in-frame clones appear in the TCRdb table, and some are missing; sequencing was by immunoSEQ multiplex PCR. The sample lists some 240,000 clones, about three fifths occurring once. Here the sequenced sample was CD4+ T cells sorted from blood, taken at week 0. These receptors all stem from a human donor with alopecia areata.

V gene TRBV14 combines with J gene TRBJ1-5; TRBD1 is a possible D gene (5 bases). The CDR3 consists of 15 residues. Germline loops: CDR1 SGHDN, CDR2 FVKESK. V lost 1 base, J lost 3 bases, and 10 bases lay in between. The CDR3 reads CASSQGGLVNQPQHF. In DNA form, the CDR3 reads TGTGCCAGCAGCCAAGGGGGACTGGTCAATCAGCCCCAGCATTTT.

The chain joins TRBV11-3 to TRBJ2-2, with 7 bases aligning to TRBD2. The CDR3 extends over 15 amino acids. From germline, CDR1 is SGHNT and CDR2 YENEEA. J gave up 6 bases and V 5 bases, and 9 bases lay outside the gene matches. The CDR3 DNA sequence: TGTGCCAGCAGCCCTACTAGCGTTTCGGCCGGGGAGCTGTTTTTT. This encodes CASSPTSVSAGELFF.

The CDR3 coding sequence is TGTGCCTGGAGTGTGATGGCAGCCTATGGCTACACCTTC. Its protein product is CAWSVMAAYGYTF. The chain uses TRBV30 and TRBJ1-2; D gene uncertain. This CDR3 is built from 13 residues. The V end lost 0 bases, the J end lost 4 bases, and 9 bases lay between the germline ends. Germline loops: CDR1 GTSNPN, CDR2 SVGIG (reference sequence).

The count of this clone is one. The chain recombines TRBV30 with TRBJ1-6, with D maybe TRBD1 (6 bases). Trimming left V 3 bases short and J 16 bases short, with 13 bases between. This CDR3 region has 11 residues. CDR1 GTSNPN and CDR2 SVGIG come from the germline V gene (reference sequence). In DNA form, the CDR3 reads TGTGCCTGGAGCTCAACAGGGAGGCTCCACTTT. This gives the protein CAWSSTGRLHF.

This clone occurred a few times. The gene calls are TRBV19 and TRBJ2-4; maybe TRBD1 (5 bases). Trimming left V 1 base short and J 7 bases short, with 11 bases between. Per germline, CDR1 LNHDA and CDR2 SQIVND (reference sequence). The CDR3 has 14 residues. CDR3 in amino acids: CASSIGGSGNIQYF. The CDR3 DNA is TGTGCCAGTAGTATAGGGGGCAGTGGGAACATTCAGTACTTC. The full variable domain, rest sourced from reference TRBV19 and TRBJ2-4, is DGGITQSPKYLFRKEGQNVTLSCEQNLNHDAMYWYRQDPGQGLRLIYYSQIVNDFQKGDIAEGYSVSREKKESFPLTVTSAQKNPTAFYLCASSIGGSGNIQYFGAGTRLSVL.

The CDR3 loop is CSVVWRNTIYF. DNA of the CDR3: TGCAGCGTTGTTTGGAGAAACACCATATATTTT. This chain joins TRBV29-1 and TRBJ1-3; D not certain. Per the germline V gene, CDR1 is SQVTM and CDR2 is ANQGSEA. This CDR3 has 11 residues. Trimming cost V 4 bases and J 5 bases, with 6 bases left between them.

The rearrangement uses TRBV18 and TRBJ1-2; no clear D gene. The germline V gene encodes CDR1 KGHSH and CDR2 LQKENI. The CDR3 has 15 amino acids. V was trimmed by 6 bases and J by 1 base, leaving 15 bases between them. CDR3 sequence (DNA): TGTGCCAGCTCGCCTCAGGAGGATATTAACTATGGCTACACCTTC. Protein sequence: CASSPQEDINYGYTF.

The V and J genes are TRBV7-2 and TRBJ2-1, with D tentatively TRBD2 (5 bases). This CDR3 region has 18 residues. Germline CDR1 and CDR2: SGHTA and FQGNSA. Trimming left V 2 bases short and J 5 bases short, with 22 bases between. The CDR3 region has the DNA TGTGCCAGCAGCTTAAGTACCTTCAGCGGCCTGCGAGACAATGAGCAGTTCTTC. Its translation: CASSLSTFSGLRDNEQFF.

V is TRBV19 and J is TRBJ1-2; possibly TRBD1 for D (5 bases). V was shortened by 0 bases and J by 8 bases, with 10 bases between the two germline ends. The CDR3 spans 13 residues. The germline V gene encodes CDR1 LNHDA and CDR2 SQIVND (reference sequence). CDR3 nucleotide sequence: TGTGCCAGTAGTATAGAGGGACGACACGGCTACACCTTC. Translated, it gives CASSIEGRHGYTF.

There are a few counts of this clone. The V and J genes are TRBV6-6 and TRBJ1-4; tentatively, D is TRBD1 (6 bases). Germline V CDR1 and CDR2: MNHNY, SVGAGI (reference sequence). CDR3 length equals 16 residues. Trimming stripped 10 bases from V and 7 bases from J, with 25 bases between. DNA of the CDR3: TGTGCCACCCTACGGTACGAAACCGGGACATCTGAAAAACTGTTTTTT. Its translation: CATLRYETGTSEKLFF.

This chain links TRBV27 with TRBJ1-2; D gene ambiguous. Trimming left V 4 bases short and J 8 bases short, with 14 bases between. CDR3 length equals 13 residues. The germline CDR1 and CDR2 sequences are MNHEY and SMNVEV (reference sequence). CDR3 protein: CASSSSALGGYTF. CDR3 DNA: TGTGCCAGCAGTTCATCCGCCTTAGGGGGCTACACCTTC.

The chain carries TRBV29-1 and TRBJ1-1; no clear D. The V end was cut by 1 base, the J end by 9 bases, with 18 bases between. The CDR3 spans 14 residues. Germline lookup yields CDR1 SQVTM and CDR2 ANQGSEA. The CDR3 sequence: CSVEGLPSSGKAFF. In DNA, the CDR3 is TGCAGCGTTGAAGGCTTACCCTCATCTGGGAAAGCTTTCTTT. Combining the CDR3 with reference TRBV29-1 and TRBJ1-1 gives the whole variable domain SAVISQKPSRDICQRGTSLTIQCQVDSQVTMMFWYRQQPGQSLTLIATANQGSEATYESGFVIDKFPISRPNLTFSTLTVSNMSPEDSSIYLCSVEGLPSSGKAFFGQGTRLTVV.

This clone was recorded a few times. The rearrangement joins TRBV27 to TRBJ2-7; TRBD2 matches at 11 bases. V shed 6 bases, J shed 3 bases, and the junction held 7 bases outside the gene matches. The germline V gene has CDR1 MNHEY and CDR2 SMNVEV (reference sequence). CDR3 length: 15 amino acids. The CDR3 coding sequence is TGTGCCAGCAGGGTCGACGGACTAGCGGGCTACGAGCAGTACTTC. It is translated as CASRVDGLAGYEQYF.

V is TRBV11-2 and J is TRBJ1-1; 7 bases match TRBD1. J lost 0 bases, V lost 6 bases, and 10 bases had no gene match. Germline V lookup: CDR1 SGHAT, CDR2 FQNNGV. This CDR3 region has 16 residues. The CDR3, as DNA: TGTGCCAGCAGGCCCCTAAGGACAGGAGTGAACACTGAAGCTTTCTTT. Amino acid sequence: CASRPLRTGVNTEAFF.

The rearrangement joins TRBV30 to TRBJ2-7, with a tentative D call TRBD1 (6 bases). Germline CDR1 reads GTSNPN; CDR2 reads SVGIG (reference sequence). The CDR3 is 12 amino acids. The V end was cut by 6 bases, the J end by 2 bases, with 11 bases between. CDR3 protein: CACGRGAYEQYF. The DNA of the CDR3 is TGTGCCTGCGGCAGGGGTGCCTACGAGCAGTACTTC.

This chain links TRBV2 with TRBJ2-3; D gene ambiguous. The CDR3 covers 12 residues. V was clipped by 7 bases and J by 4 bases, with 9 bases between them. Germline V CDR1 and CDR2: SNHLY, FYNNEI. CDR3 nucleotides: TGTGCCAGCAAGACGTCCGCAGATACGCAGTATTTT. It translates to CASKTSADTQYF.

The chain couples TRBV5-1 to TRBJ2-7; the D gene is possibly TRBD1 (6 bases). Germline CDR1 reads SGHRS; CDR2 reads YFSETQ. The CDR3 totals 12 residues. The V gene lost 4 bases and the J gene lost 4 bases, with 9 bases spanning the gap. Here the CDR3 reads CASSPDSYEQYF. The CDR3 coding sequence is TGCGCCAGCAGCCCGGACAGTTACGAGCAGTACTTC.

The chain combines TRBV7-8 with TRBJ1-6; D gene unclear. The ends were cut back, 6 bases at V and 1 base at J, with 16 bases in the middle. The germline V gene has CDR1 SGHVS and CDR2 FQNEAQ. The CDR3 runs to 17 residues. The CDR3 protein is CASSSTLAVSYNSPLHF. Written as DNA, the CDR3 is TGTGCCAGCAGTTCGACCCTTGCGGTATCCTATAATTCACCCCTCCACTTT. Combining the CDR3 with reference TRBV7-8 and TRBJ1-6 gives the whole variable domain GAGVSQSPRYKVAKRGQDVALRCDPISGHVSLFWYQQALGQGPEFLTYFQNEAQLDKSGLPSDRFFAERPEGSVSTLKIQRTQQEDSAVYLCASSSTLAVSYNSPLHFGNGTRLTVT.

The rearrangement joins TRBV29-1 to TRBJ1-2; D is possibly TRBD1 (5 bases). From germline, CDR1 is SQVTM and CDR2 ANQGSEA. The V gene lost 7 bases and the J gene lost 4 bases, with 13 bases spanning the gap. This CDR3 region has 12 residues. CDR3 bases: TGCAGCGCGACGGGGCTGACCTATGGCTACACCTTC. This sequence encodes CSATGLTYGYTF.

This clone was seen a handful of times. The chain is built from TRBV30 and TRBJ2-1, with 7 bases fitting TRBD2. V trimming: 1 base; J trimming: 0 bases; junction bases outside the gene matches: 6. This CDR3 comprises 16 residues. Germline values: CDR1 GTSNPN, CDR2 SVGIG (reference sequence). The CDR3 loop reads CAWSGAGGSSYNEQFF. The DNA of the CDR3 is TGTGCCTGGAGTGGCGCGGGCGGGAGCTCCTACAATGAGCAGTTCTTC. The full variable domain, its missing parts supplied by reference TRBV30 and TRBJ2-1, is SQTIHQWPATLVQPVGSPLSLECTVEGTSNPNLYWYRQAAGRGLQLLFYSVGIGQISSEVPQNLSASRPQDRQFILSSKKLLLSDSGFYLCAWSGAGGSSYNEQFFGPGTRLTVL.

This chain joins TRBV4-2 and TRBJ2-5; 8 nucleotides match TRBD2. Per the germline V gene, CDR1 is LGHNA and CDR2 is YNFKEQ. CDR3 size: 16 residues. V lost 2 bases to trimming and J lost 1 base; unmatched junction nucleotides: 6. The DNA for the CDR3 is TGTGCCAGCAGCCAATCTCATGGACTAGCCCAAGAGACCCAGTACTTC. It specifies CASSQSHGLAQETQYF.

The chain carries TRBV7-9 and TRBJ2-7; D uncertain. Germline V lookup: CDR1 SEHNR, CDR2 FQNEAQ (reference sequence). Trimming left V 3 bases short and J 3 bases short, with 12 bases between. This CDR3 region has 14 residues. The CDR3 nucleotides are TGTGCCAGCAGCTTTAGTTCGGGCGGCTACGAGCAGTACTTC. Protein sequence: CASSFSSGGYEQYF. The whole variable domain, remainder taken from reference TRBV7-9 and TRBJ2-7, is DTGVSQNPRHKITKRGQNVTFRCDPISEHNRLYWYRQTLGQGPEFLTYFQNEAQLEKSRLLSDRFSAERPKGSFSTLEIQRTEQGDSAMYLCASSFSSGGYEQYFGPGTRLTVT.

The chain recombines TRBV30 with TRBJ1-1, with D unclear. CDR1 and CDR2 (germline): GTSNPN, SVGIG (reference sequence). The V end lost 0 bases, the J end lost 2 bases, and 7 bases lay between the germline ends. CDR3 length equals 13 residues. For the CDR3, the DNA is TGTGCCTGGAGTGTACTTTACAACACTGAAGCTTTCTTT. This sequence encodes CAWSVLYNTEAFF. Drawing the rest from reference TRBV30 and TRBJ1-1, the complete variable domain is SQTIHQWPATLVQPVGSPLSLECTVEGTSNPNLYWYRQAAGRGLQLLFYSVGIGQISSEVPQNLSASRPQDRQFILSSKKLLLSDSGFYLCAWSVLYNTEAFFGQGTRLTVV.

The chain employs TRBV6-5 and TRBJ1-6; D is undetermined. The CDR3 is made up of 13 amino acids. Trimming left V 7 bases short and J 7 bases short, with 11 bases between. Germline-derived CDR1 and CDR2 are MNHEY and SVGAGI. CDR3 nucleotide sequence: TGTGCCAGCAAGGCCTGGGGAAATTCACCCCTCCACTTT. Protein: CASKAWGNSPLHF.

This clone has just a few counts. V and J are TRBV11-2 and TRBJ2-2, with TRBD2 identical over 11 bases. This CDR3 contains 15 residues. Germline V gives CDR1 SGHAT, CDR2 FQNNGV. V lost 3 bases to trimming and J lost 5 bases; unmatched junction nucleotides: 2. The CDR3 protein is CASSFTSGSTGELFF. The CDR3 DNA reads TGTGCCAGCAGCTTTACTAGCGGGAGTACCGGGGAGCTGTTTTTT.

The chain employs TRBV5-1 and TRBJ2-3; a possible D gene is TRBD1 (5 bases). Trimming took off 4 bases at V and 2 bases at J, with 14 bases between the two ends. The CDR3 contains 15 residues. Germline CDR1 is SGHRS and CDR2 is YFSETQ. This CDR3 is CASSRATGHTDTQYF. The DNA of the CDR3 is TGCGCCAGCAGCCGGGCAACTGGACACACAGATACGCAGTATTTT.

V and J are TRBV30 and TRBJ2-7, with a tentative D call TRBD2 (6 bases). The CDR3 spans 14 residues. The V gene's germline CDR1 is GTSNPN and CDR2 SVGIG (reference sequence). V was shortened by 7 bases and J by 7 bases, with 23 bases between the two germline ends. The chain's CDR3 is CALSGYRGRGEQYF. As DNA, the CDR3 is TGTGCCTTATCGGGCTACCGGGGGAGAGGAGAGCAGTACTTC.

The V and J genes are TRBV11-2 and TRBJ2-1; D unresolved. Per the germline V gene, CDR1 is SGHAT and CDR2 is FQNNGV. Trimming pared 2 bases from V and 10 bases from J, leaving 9 bases between. The CDR3 has 12 amino acids. The CDR3 reads CASSLRLREQFF. The CDR3 DNA follows: TGTGCCAGCAGCTTACGGTTACGGGAGCAGTTCTTC.

The chain carries TRBV4-1 and TRBJ2-4; no firm D call. The germline V and J ends were trimmed by 3 bases and 8 bases, with 11 bases remaining between them. The CDR3 is made up of 13 amino acids. Germline-derived CDR1 and CDR2 are MGHRA and YSYEKL. For the CDR3, the DNA is TGCGCCAGCAGCCAGTCGTGGGTGGACATTCAGTACTTC. As protein: CASSQSWVDIQYF.